One sample yielded the 5 T cell receptor beta chains listed below, sequenced in a study of neurological immune-mediated disorders. In TCRdb, the 5' RACE reads were re-called with MiXCR into one record per CDR3 protein. Of tens of thousands of distinct CDR3 sequences listed, 15% to 20% are singletons. Sequencing was performed on PBMCs. Source of these receptors: a woman in her forties in good health.

At least ten counts were recorded for this clonotype. This chain links TRBV20-1 with TRBJ2-2; a weak D match, TRBD2 (6 bases). With 4 bases removed from V and 7 bases from J, the gap between germline ends came to 10 bases. CDR1 and CDR2 (germline): DFQATT, SNEGSKA (reference sequence). The CDR3 sequence is 12 residues long. Here the CDR3 DNA reads TGCAGTGCTAACGGAGGGATCGGGGAGCTGTTTTTT. Translating gives CSANGGIGELFF.

The V and J genes are TRBV20-1 and TRBJ1-2; 7 nucleotides match TRBD1. This CDR3 is built from 13 residues. Losses at the gene ends were 6 bases for V and 4 bases for J; bases not matched to a gene: 8. Germline V gene lookup returns CDR1 DFQATT and CDR2 SNEGSKA (reference sequence). CDR3 sequence (DNA): TGCAGTGCACTTGACAGGGCGGTCTATGGCTACACCTTC. This gives the protein CSALDRAVYGYTF.

This clonotype came up many times. V and J are TRBV19 and TRBJ1-1, with D unresolved. Germline CDR1 reads LNHDA; CDR2 reads SQIVND (reference sequence). The CDR3 extends over 15 amino acids. V was trimmed by 7 bases and J by 0 bases, leaving 15 bases between them. DNA of the CDR3: TGTGCCAGTAATGGCGGCTACAGAATGAACACTGAAGCTTTCTTT. Translated, it gives CASNGGYRMNTEAFF.

This clonotype has ten or more counts. The chain employs TRBV20-1 and TRBJ1-1; no clear D. The CDR3 spans 12 residues. Germline lookup yields CDR1 DFQATT and CDR2 SNEGSKA (reference sequence). The ends were cut back, 6 bases at V and 4 bases at J, with 12 bases in the middle. The CDR3, as DNA: TGCAGTGCCAGTAGGTCGGCCACTGAAGCTTTCTTT. The encoded protein is CSASRSATEAFF.

This clonotype came up many times. V usage is TRBV28 and J usage is TRBJ2-2, with D possibly matching TRBD1 (7 bases). This CDR3 is 16 amino acids long. Germline V gene lookup returns CDR1 MDHEN and CDR2 SYDVKM. V was shortened by 3 bases and J by 6 bases, with 17 bases between the two germline ends. CDR3 nucleotides: TGTGCCAGCAGTTTTGCCGGCAGGGGGGAATCCGGGGAGCTGTTTTTT. Its translation: CASSFAGRGESGELFF.